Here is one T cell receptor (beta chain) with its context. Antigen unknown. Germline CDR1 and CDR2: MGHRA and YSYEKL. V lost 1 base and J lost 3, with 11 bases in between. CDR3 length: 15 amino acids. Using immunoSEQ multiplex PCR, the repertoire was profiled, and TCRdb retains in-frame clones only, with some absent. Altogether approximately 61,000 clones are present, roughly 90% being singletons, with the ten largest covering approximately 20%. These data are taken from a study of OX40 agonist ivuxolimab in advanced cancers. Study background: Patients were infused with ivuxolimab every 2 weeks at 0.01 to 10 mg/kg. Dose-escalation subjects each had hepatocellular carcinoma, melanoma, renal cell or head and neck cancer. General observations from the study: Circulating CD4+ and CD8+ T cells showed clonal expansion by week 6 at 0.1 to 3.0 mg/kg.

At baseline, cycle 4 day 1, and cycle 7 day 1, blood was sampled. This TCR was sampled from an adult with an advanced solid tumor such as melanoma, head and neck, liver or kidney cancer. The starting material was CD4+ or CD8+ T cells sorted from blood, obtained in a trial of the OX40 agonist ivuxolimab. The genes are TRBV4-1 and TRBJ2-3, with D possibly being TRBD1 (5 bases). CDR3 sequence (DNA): TGCGCCAGCAGCCAAGGTGACAGAGTGACAGATACGCAGTATTTT. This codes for CASSQGDRVTDTQYF.